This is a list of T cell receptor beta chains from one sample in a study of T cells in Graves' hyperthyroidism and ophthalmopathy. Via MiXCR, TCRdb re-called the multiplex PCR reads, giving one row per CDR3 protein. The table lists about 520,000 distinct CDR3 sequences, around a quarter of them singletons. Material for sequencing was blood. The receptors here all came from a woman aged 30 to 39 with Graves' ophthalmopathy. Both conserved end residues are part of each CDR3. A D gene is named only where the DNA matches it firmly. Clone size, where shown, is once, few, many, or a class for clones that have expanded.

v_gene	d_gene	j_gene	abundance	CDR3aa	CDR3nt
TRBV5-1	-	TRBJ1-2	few	CASSLLPPAGMYTYGYTF	TGCGCCAGCAGCTTGCTGCCTCCTGCAGGGATGTACACCTATGGCTACACCTTC
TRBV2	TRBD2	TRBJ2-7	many	CASSDPEEITSGNTYEQYF	TGTGCCAGCAGTGACCCGGAGGAGATTACTAGCGGGAATACCTACGAGCAGTACTTC
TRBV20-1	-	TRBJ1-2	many	CSAPGDANYGYTF	TGCAGTGCCCCAGGGGACGCTAACTATGGCTACACCTTC
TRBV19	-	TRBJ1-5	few	CAAGGRGNQPQHF	TGTGCCGCCGGGGGGAGGGGTAATCAGCCCCAGCATTTT
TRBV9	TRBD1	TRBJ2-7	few	CASSGSRDRAYEQYF	TGTGCCAGCAGCGGAAGCCGGGACAGGGCCTACGAGCAGTACTTC
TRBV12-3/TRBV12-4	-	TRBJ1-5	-	CASTEGGNSNQPQHF	TGTGCCAGCACCGAGGGAGGAAATAGCAATCAGCCCCAGCATTTT
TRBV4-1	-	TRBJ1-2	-	CASSPERRYGYTF	TGCGCCAGCAGCCCAGAGAGGAGATATGGCTACACCTTC
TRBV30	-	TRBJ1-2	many	CAWTGANYGYTF	TGTGCCTGGACCGGGGCTAACTATGGCTACACCTTC
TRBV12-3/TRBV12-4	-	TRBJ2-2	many	CASSLERAQLFF	TGTGCCAGCAGTTTGGAGCGGGCCCAGCTGTTTTTT
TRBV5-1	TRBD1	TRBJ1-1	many	CASSLVDRAIEAFF	TGCGCCAGCAGCTTGGTGGACAGGGCGATTGAAGCTTTCTTT
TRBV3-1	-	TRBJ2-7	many	CASSQSGEQYF	TGTGCCAGCAGCCAGAGCGGCGAGCAGTACTTC
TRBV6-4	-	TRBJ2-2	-	CASSYSGDSTGELFF	TGTGCCAGCAGTTACTCCGGAGACTCCACCGGGGAGCTGTTTTTT
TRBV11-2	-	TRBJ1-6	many	CASSSLLGYSYNSPLHF	TGTGCCAGCAGCTCCCTCTTGGGGTACTCCTATAATTCACCCCTCCACTTT
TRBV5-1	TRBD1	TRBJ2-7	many	CASSLGTGALYEQYF	TGCGCCAGCAGCTTGGGGACAGGCGCCCTGTACGAGCAGTACTTC
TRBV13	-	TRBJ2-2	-	CASSLGNANTGELFF	TGTGCCAGCAGCTTGGGGAACGCGAACACCGGGGAGCTGTTTTTT
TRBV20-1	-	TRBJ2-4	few	CSARPEALAQLAKNIQYF	TGCAGTGCTAGACCAGAGGCACTAGCCCAACTAGCCAAAAACATTCAGTACTTC
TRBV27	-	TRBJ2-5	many	CASSLWGQGPQETQYF	TGTGCCAGCAGTTTATGGGGGCAGGGGCCCCAAGAGACCCAGTACTTC
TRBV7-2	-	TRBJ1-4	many	CASSLQATNEKLFF	TGTGCCAGCAGCTTACAGGCAACTAATGAAAAACTGTTTTTT
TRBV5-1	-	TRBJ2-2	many	CASSSRTTGELFF	TGCGCCAGCAGCTCCCGGACCACCGGGGAGCTGTTTTTT
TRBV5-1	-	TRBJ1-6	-	CASSLGARVINSPLHF	TGCGCCAGCAGCTTGGGGGCTCGTGTGATTAATTCACCCCTCCACTTT
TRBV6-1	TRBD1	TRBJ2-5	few	CASRAGGEGTQYF	TGTGCCAGCAGAGCAGGGGGCGAAGGGACCCAGTACTTC
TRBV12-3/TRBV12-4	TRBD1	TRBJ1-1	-	CASSSGTAIAFF	TGTGCCAGCAGTTCTGGGACAGCGATCGCTTTCTTT
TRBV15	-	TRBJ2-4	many	CATSRDSVSINIQYF	TGTGCCACCAGCAGAGACTCGGTTTCAATAAACATTCAGTACTTC
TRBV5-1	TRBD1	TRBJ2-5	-	CASSVTGGHQETQYF	TGCGCCAGCAGCGTGACAGGGGGCCACCAAGAGACCCAGTACTTC
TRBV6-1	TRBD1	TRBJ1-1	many	CASSEVRMTGKYTEAFF	TGTGCCAGCAGTGAAGTAAGAATGACAGGGAAGTACACTGAAGCTTTCTTT
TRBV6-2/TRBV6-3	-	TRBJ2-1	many	CASSSVGGAYSYNEQFF	TGTGCCAGCAGTTCCGTAGGGGGGGCTTACTCCTACAATGAGCAGTTCTTC
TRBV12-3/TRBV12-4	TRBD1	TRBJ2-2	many	CASSGGQGAGGELFF	TGTGCCAGCAGTGGGGGACAGGGGGCTGGGGGGGAGCTGTTTTTT
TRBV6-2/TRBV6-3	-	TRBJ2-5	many	CASSYGASSQETQYF	TGTGCCAGCAGTTACGGGGCAAGCTCACAAGAGACCCAGTACTTC
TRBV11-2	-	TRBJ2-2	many	CASSLLSLMNTGELFF	TGTGCCAGCAGCTTACTATCCCTGATGAACACCGGGGAGCTGTTTTTT
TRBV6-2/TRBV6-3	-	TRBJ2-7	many	CASSYHRKWYF	TGTGCCAGCAGTTACCACCGCAAATGGTACTTC
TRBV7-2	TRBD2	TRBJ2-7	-	CASSPFSGYYEQYF	TGTGCCAGCAGCCCTTTTAGCGGGTACTACGAGCAGTACTTC
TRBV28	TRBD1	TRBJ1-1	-	CASSEVGTATEAFF	TGTGCCAGCAGTGAGGTCGGGACAGCAACTGAAGCTTTCTTT
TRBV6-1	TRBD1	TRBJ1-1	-	CVRGGKNTEAFF	TGTGTCAGGGGGGGAAAGAACACTGAAGCTTTCTTT
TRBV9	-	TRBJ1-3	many	CASSVGPPGNTIYF	TGTGCCAGCAGCGTAGGGCCCCCCGGAAACACCATATATTTT
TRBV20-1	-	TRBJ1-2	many	CSARDQGRRIGFYGYTF	TGCAGTGCTAGAGATCAAGGACGGAGGATTGGGTTCTATGGCTACACCTTC
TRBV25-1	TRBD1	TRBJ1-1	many	CASGGGGGRTEAFF	TGTGCCAGCGGGGGGGGAGGGGGCCGAACTGAAGCTTTCTTT
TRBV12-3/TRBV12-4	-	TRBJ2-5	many	CASSLIGGGVETQYF	TGTGCCAGCAGTTTAATTGGTGGAGGGGTAGAGACCCAGTACTTC
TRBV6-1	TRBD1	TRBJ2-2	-	CASRAGTGDTGELFF	TGTGCCAGCAGGGCCGGGACAGGTGACACCGGGGAGCTGTTTTTT
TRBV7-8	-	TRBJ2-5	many	CASSLEGQAEETQYF	TGTGCCAGCAGCTTAGAGGGCCAGGCGGAAGAGACCCAGTACTTC